This T cell receptor beta chain was identified in a study of cytomegalovirus exposure and HLA in healthy donors. Study-wide findings and caveats: The authors enumerated roughly 180 TCR beta chains as linked to cytomegalovirus. Relative to the approximately 700-donor mean, N-insertions were reportedly fewer in an Asian-associated ancestry cluster in a later analysis. TCR beta sequences numbering under 20,000 were associated with HLA alleles at 0.05 false discovery rate in a later analysis.

13 Jbeta primers and 60 Vbeta primers were used for the PCR. Measured with immunoSEQ multiplex PCR; TCRdb has only the in-frame clones, and not every one. The table includes about 100,000 clones, about three quarters detected once. Note on this clone: Its antigen is still unknown.

This CDR3 is built from 13 residues. The ends were cut back, 5 bases at V and 3 bases at J, with 10 bases in the middle. Germline values: CDR1 SGHAT, CDR2 FQNNGV. J is TRBJ1-2 and V is TRBV11-2, with D uncertain. Sequenced sample: PBMCs. The TCR was taken from a male donor in good health and CMV-seropositive. This CDR3 reads CASSRSGDYGYTF. CDR3 sequence (DNA): TGTGCCAGCAGCAGATCCGGGGACTATGGCTACACCTTC.